The T cell receptor beta chain described here comes from a study of T cells in women clearing cervical HPV infection. In regard to this clone: The read is 3 residues too short to cover the CDR3 end, so that end is filled in from the germline J gene.

The data were produced by immunoSEQ multiplex PCR, yet TCRdb's version contains in-frame clones alone and is incomplete. The sample holds 15,000 or so clones. Deletions cut 3 bases from V and 2 bases from J, with 10 bases between. The CDR3 is 14 amino acids. Germline CDR1 SGHNT, CDR2 YYREEE (reference sequence). MY09/MY11 PCR detected cervical HPV DNA; dot-blot assigned genotypes. The chain combines TRBV5-4 with TRBJ2-3; a weak D match, TRBD1 (6 bases). Source material: blood buffy coat. This clonotype originated in a woman between 18 and 69 years old with a cervical HPV16 infection that either progressed to CIN3+ or cleared (not recorded which). The covered CDR3 bases are TGTGCCAGCAGCTCAGGACAGTACACAGATACG. Its translation: CASSSGQYTDT. From start to end, the CDR3 is CASSSGQYTDTQYF. Variable domain in full (rest from reference TRBV5-4 and TRBJ2-3): ETGVTQSPTHLIKTRGQQVTLRCSSQSGHNTVSWYQQALGQGPQFIFQYYREEENGRGNFPPRFSGLQFPNYSSELNVNALELDDSALYLCASSSGQYTDTQYFGPGTRLTVL.